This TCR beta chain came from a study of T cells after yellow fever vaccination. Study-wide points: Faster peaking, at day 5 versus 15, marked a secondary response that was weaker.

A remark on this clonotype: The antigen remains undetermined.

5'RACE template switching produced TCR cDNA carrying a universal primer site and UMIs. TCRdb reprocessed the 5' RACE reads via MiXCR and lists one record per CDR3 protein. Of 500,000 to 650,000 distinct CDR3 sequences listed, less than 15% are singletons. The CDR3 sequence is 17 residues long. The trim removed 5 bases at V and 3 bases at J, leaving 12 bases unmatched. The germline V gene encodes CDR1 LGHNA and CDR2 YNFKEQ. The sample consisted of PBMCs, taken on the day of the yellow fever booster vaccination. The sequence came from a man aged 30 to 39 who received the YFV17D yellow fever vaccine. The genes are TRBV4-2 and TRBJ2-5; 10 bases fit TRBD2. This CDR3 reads CASSTLTRGLAEETQYF. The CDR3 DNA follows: TGTGCCAGCAGCACACTTACCAGAGGACTAGCGGAAGAGACCCAGTACTTC.